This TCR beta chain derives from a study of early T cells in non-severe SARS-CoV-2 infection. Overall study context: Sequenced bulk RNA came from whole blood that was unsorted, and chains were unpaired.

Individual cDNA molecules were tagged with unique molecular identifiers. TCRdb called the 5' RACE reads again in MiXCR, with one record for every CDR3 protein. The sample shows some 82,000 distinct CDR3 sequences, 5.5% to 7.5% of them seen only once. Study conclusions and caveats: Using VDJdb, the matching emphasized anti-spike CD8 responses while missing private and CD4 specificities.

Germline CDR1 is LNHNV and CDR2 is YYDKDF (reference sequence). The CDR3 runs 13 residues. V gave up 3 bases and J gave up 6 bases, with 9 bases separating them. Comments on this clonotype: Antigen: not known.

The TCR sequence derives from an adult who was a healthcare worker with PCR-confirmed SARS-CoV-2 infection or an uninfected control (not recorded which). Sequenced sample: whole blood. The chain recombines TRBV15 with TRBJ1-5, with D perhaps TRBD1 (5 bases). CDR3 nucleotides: TGTGCCACCAGCAGGCGGGGCGGTCAGCCCCAGCATTTT. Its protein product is CATSRRGGQPQHF. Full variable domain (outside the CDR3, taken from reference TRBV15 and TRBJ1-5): DAMVIQNPRYQVTQFGKPVTLSCSQTLNHNVMYWYQQKSSQAPKLLFHYYDKDFNNEADTPDNFQSRRPNTSFCFLDIRSPGLGDTAMYLCATSRRGGQPQHFGDGTRLSIL.